Listed below are T cell receptor beta chains from one sample, sequenced in a study of OX40 agonist ivuxolimab in advanced cancers. The assay was immunoSEQ multiplex PCR, and TCRdb's table has in-frame clones only and misses some. Counted here are 90,000 to 95,000 clones, 84% occurring once; the ten biggest clones make up 1.1%. The sample consisted of CD4+ or CD8+ T cells sorted from blood, taken in a trial of the OX40 agonist ivuxolimab. The source of these receptors is an adult with an advanced solid tumor such as melanoma, head and neck, liver or kidney cancer. The CDR3 runs from the conserved cysteine through the conserved F or W. The D gene is left open where the match is weak. Clone size is given for some rows only: seen once, a few or many times, or a class if the clone is expanded.

>TRBV7-8|NA|TRBD1|TRBJ1-5
CASSFSGTASNQPQHF
TGTGCCAGCAGCTTTTCCGGGACAGCTAGCAATCAGCCCCAGCATTTT
>TRBV25-1|many|NA|TRBJ1-3
CASSEQGVDSGNTIYF
TGTGCCAGCAGTGAGCAAGGGGTAGACTCTGGAAACACCATATATTTT
>TRBV5-4|NA|TRBD2|TRBJ2-3
CASSFKRGSKDTQYF
TGTGCCAGCAGCTTTAAGCGGGGGTCGAAGGATACGCAGTATTTT
>TRBV18|NA|NA|TRBJ1-5
CASSLQNQPQHF
TGTGCCAGCTCACTCCAAAATCAGCCCCAGCATTTT
>TRBV9|few|TRBD2|TRBJ2-5
CASSPESRTRQETQYF
TGTGCCAGCAGCCCGGAGAGTAGGACTAGACAAGAGACCCAGTACTTC
>TRBV10-3|NA|NA|TRBJ2-5
CAISFQGPQGETQYF
TGTGCCATCAGTTTCCAGGGGCCCCAGGGAGAGACCCAGTACTTC
>TRBV2|NA|NA|TRBJ2-3
CASGRGPQWGTDTQYF
TGTGCCAGCGGGCGCGGGCCCCAGTGGGGCACAGATACGCAGTATTTT
>TRBV19|NA|NA|TRBJ1-3
CASSPLIVGSGNTIYF
TGTGCCAGTAGTCCTCTCATTGTGGGGTCTGGAAACACCATATATTTT
>TRBV9|NA|TRBD1|TRBJ2-7
CASSVGTGPYEQYF
TGTGCCAGCAGCGTCGGGACAGGACCCTACGAGCAGTACTTC
>TRBV29-1|NA|NA|TRBJ1-1
CSVSRSNTEAFF
TGCAGCGTTTCCAGATCGAACACTGAAGCTTTCTTT
>TRBV5-8|NA|NA|TRBJ1-6
CASSLEGRNSPLHF
TGTGCCAGCAGCTTGGAGGGGAGAAATTCACCCCTCCACTTT
>TRBV28|once|TRBD1|TRBJ1-5
CASRRQGGGQPQHF
TGTGCCAGCAGGCGACAGGGAGGAGGTCAGCCCCAGCATTTT
>TRBV27|NA|TRBD1|TRBJ2-1
CASSLSDWTGYNEQFF
TGTGCCAGCAGTTTATCGGATTGGACAGGTTACAATGAGCAGTTCTTC
>TRBV28|NA|TRBD1|TRBJ2-3
CASSSLGGSADTQYF
TGTGCCAGCAGCTCTCTAGGGGGCAGCGCAGATACGCAGTATTTT
>TRBV5-1|NA|NA|TRBJ2-7
CASSFGTGAYEQYF
TGCGCCAGCAGCTTCGGGACCGGGGCGTACGAGCAGTACTTC
>TRBV2|once|TRBD1|TRBJ2-5
CASKLRTGPQETQYF
TGTGCCAGCAAACTTAGGACAGGTCCCCAAGAGACCCAGTACTTC
>TRBV7-2|NA|NA|TRBJ1-3
CASSLGAVSGNTIYF
TGTGCCAGCAGCTTAGGGGCTGTATCTGGAAACACCATATATTTT
>TRBV5-1|NA|NA|TRBJ1-2
CASSSELSYYGYTF
TGCGCCAGCAGCTCGGAGCTGAGTTACTATGGCTACACCTTC
>TRBV7-8|NA|NA|TRBJ1-6
CASSQGGGLGSPLHF
TGTGCCAGCAGCCAGGGCGGAGGATTGGGTTCACCCCTCCACTTT
>TRBV19|NA|NA|TRBJ1-2
CASSITGSALYGYTF
TGTGCCAGTAGTATAACGGGGAGTGCCCTCTATGGCTACACCTTC
>TRBV30|NA|NA|TRBJ1-6
CAWSVGKLSSYNSPLHF
TGTGCCTGGAGTGTAGGCAAGCTGAGCTCCTATAATTCACCCCTCCACTTT
>TRBV10-3|NA|TRBD1|TRBJ2-1
CATYPGQNYNEQFF
TGTGCCACCTATCCGGGACAGAACTACAATGAGCAGTTCTTC
>TRBV28|NA|NA|TRBJ1-5
CASSSPAQPNQPQHF
TGTGCCAGCAGTTCCCCGGCACAGCCGAATCAGCCCCAGCATTTT
>TRBV7-2|once|TRBD1|TRBJ2-5
CASSSDRGKTQYF
TGTGCCAGCAGCTCCGACAGGGGGAAGACCCAGTACTTC
>TRBV5-4|NA|NA|TRBJ2-1
CASSSTRGADNEQFF
TGTGCCAGCAGCTCGACCAGGGGAGCGGACAATGAGCAGTTCTTC
>TRBV7-2|NA|NA|TRBJ1-4
CASSSGANEKLFF
TGTGCCAGCAGCTCCGGGGCGAATGAAAAACTGTTTTTT
>TRBV4-3|NA|NA|TRBJ1-5
CASSQDSFDQPQHF
TGCGCCAGCAGCCAAGATAGTTTCGATCAGCCCCAGCATTTT
>TRBV9|NA|NA|TRBJ2-2
CASSVRGGGTGELFF
TGTGCCAGCAGCGTAAGGGGAGGAGGCACCGGGGAGCTGTTTTTT
>TRBV6-5|NA|NA|TRBJ2-2
CASARQRDGELFF
TGTGCCAGCGCGAGACAGAGAGACGGGGAGCTGTTTTTT
>TRBV4-3|few|TRBD1|TRBJ1-2
CASSQEDRANYGYTF
TGCGCCAGCAGCCAAGAGGACAGGGCTAACTATGGCTACACCTTC
>TRBV7-2|NA|TRBD1|TRBJ1-5
CASSYGQGGNQPQHF
TGTGCCAGCAGCTATGGACAGGGGGGAAATCAGCCCCAGCATTTT
>TRBV6-5|NA|NA|TRBJ1-1
CASTGKLNTEAFF
TGTGCCAGCACAGGGAAGTTGAACACTGAAGCTTTCTTT
>TRBV18|NA|TRBD1|TRBJ2-2
CASSPRGQGATGELFF
TGTGCCAGCTCACCGAGGGGACAGGGGGCTACCGGGGAGCTGTTTTTT
>TRBV11-2|NA|NA|TRBJ1-1
CASSHNRDTEAFF
TGTGCCAGCAGCCACAACAGGGACACTGAAGCTTTCTTT
>TRBV14|NA|NA|TRBJ1-3
CASSPSGSSGNTIYF
TGTGCCAGCAGCCCCTCCGGGTCCTCTGGAAACACCATATATTTT
>TRBV29-1|NA|TRBD2|TRBJ2-7
CSAKKTSGKSYEQYF
TGCAGCGCCAAGAAGACTAGCGGTAAATCCTACGAGCAGTACTTC
>TRBV11-2|once|NA|TRBJ2-2
CASSSFTGELFF
TGTGCCAGCAGCTCTTTCACCGGGGAGCTGTTTTTT